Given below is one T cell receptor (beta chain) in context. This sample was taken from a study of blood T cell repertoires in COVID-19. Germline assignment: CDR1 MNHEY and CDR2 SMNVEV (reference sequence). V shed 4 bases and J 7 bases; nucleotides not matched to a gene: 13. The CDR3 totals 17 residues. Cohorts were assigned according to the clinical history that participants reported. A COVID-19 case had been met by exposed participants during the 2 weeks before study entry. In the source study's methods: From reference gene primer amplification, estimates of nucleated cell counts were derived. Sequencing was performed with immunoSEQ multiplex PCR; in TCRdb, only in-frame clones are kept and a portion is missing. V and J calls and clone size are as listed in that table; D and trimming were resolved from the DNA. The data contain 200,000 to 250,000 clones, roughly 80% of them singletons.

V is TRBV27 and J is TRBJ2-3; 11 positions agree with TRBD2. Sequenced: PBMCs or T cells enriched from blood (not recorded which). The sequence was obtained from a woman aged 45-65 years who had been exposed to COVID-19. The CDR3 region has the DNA TGTGCCAGCAGTTCACTTAGCGGGGGGGCCCATCGGTATACGCAGTATTTT. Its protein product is CASSSLSGGAHRYTQYF.